This entry concerns a single TCR beta chain. In the original analysis: From reference gene primer amplification, estimates of nucleated cell counts were derived. Here immunoSEQ multiplex PCR was the method, and the copy in TCRdb shows in-frame clones only, minus some. V and J calls and clone size are those listed in that table; D and trimming were worked out from the DNA. The profile shows 310,000 or so clones, roughly 82% of them singletons. This sample is drawn from a study of blood T cell repertoires in COVID-19. The sequence was obtained from a woman between 50 and 59 years old with acute or convalescent COVID-19. The sample was peripheral blood.

This CDR3 reads CASSSRDSLNEQFF. For the CDR3, the DNA is TGTGCCAGCAGCTCCCGGGACAGCCTCAATGAGCAGTTCTTC. The genes are TRBV5-4 and TRBJ2-1, with 7 bases fitting TRBD1. Germline V lookup: CDR1 SGHNT, CDR2 YYREEE (reference sequence). The CDR3 runs 14 residues. V dropped 3 bases and J dropped 6; count of bases not matched to a gene: 6.